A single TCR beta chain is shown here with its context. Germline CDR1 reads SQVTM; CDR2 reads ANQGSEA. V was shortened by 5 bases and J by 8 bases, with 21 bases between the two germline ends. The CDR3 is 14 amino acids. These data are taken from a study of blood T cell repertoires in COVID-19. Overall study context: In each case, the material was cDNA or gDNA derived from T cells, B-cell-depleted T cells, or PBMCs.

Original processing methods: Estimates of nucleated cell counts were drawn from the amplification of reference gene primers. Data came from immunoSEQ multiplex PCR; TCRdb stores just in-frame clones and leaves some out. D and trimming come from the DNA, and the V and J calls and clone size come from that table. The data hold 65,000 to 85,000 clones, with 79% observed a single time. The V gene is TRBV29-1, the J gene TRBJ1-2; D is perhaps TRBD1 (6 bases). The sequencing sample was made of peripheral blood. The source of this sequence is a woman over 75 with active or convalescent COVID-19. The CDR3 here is CSVPRRGGARGYTF. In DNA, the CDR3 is TGCAGCGTTCCCCGGCGTGGGGGGGCGCGAGGCTACACCTTC.